One and the same sample provided the 18 T cell receptor beta chains below, sequenced in a study of shared clonotypes between healthy human individuals. This table comes from immunoSEQ multiplex PCR, and its TCRdb copy is limited to in-frame clones, with some not included. This table holds 2 million to 3 million clones, roughly 93% found once. The sample comprised naive CD4+ T cells from PBMCs. Specified subset: CD45RA+ positively selected. The receptors derive from a man aged 18 to 35 in good health. Some clones in this sample may be carry-over from other donors' samples.

The chain has TRBV7-6 and TRBJ2-7, with TRBD2 as a possible D gene (5 bases). The CDR3 sequence is 14 residues long. Germline-derived CDR1 and CDR2 are SGHVS and FNYEAQ. With 5 bases removed from V and 3 bases from J, the gap between germline ends came to 14 bases. CDR3 amino acids: CASSPQTGNYEQYF. The DNA for the CDR3 is TGTGCCAGCAGCCCACAGACGGGAAACTACGAGCAGTACTTC.

The chain joins TRBV5-4 to TRBJ2-1; D may be TRBD2 (7 bases). This CDR3 comprises 14 residues. The germline V gene encodes CDR1 SGHNT and CDR2 YYREEE (reference sequence). Trimming took off 4 bases at V and 10 bases at J, with 18 bases between the two ends. The CDR3 protein is CASSDQPEGGEQFF. The CDR3 DNA is TGTGCCAGCAGCGACCAGCCGGAGGGGGGGGAGCAGTTCTTC.

The V and J genes are TRBV10-3 and TRBJ2-3, with 13 nucleotides matching TRBD2. Germline-derived CDR1 and CDR2 are ENHRY and SYGVKD. The CDR3 totals 14 residues. The ends lost 6 bases at V and 7 bases at J; junction bases unmatched: 4. In nucleotides, the CDR3 is TGTGCCATCAGCGGACTAGCGGGAGCTCATACGCAGTATTTT. Translation gives CAISGLAGAHTQYF.

A single count supports this clone. The chain has TRBV29-1 and TRBJ2-3; possibly TRBD1 or TRBD2 for D (5 bases each). V shed 5 bases and J shed 3 bases, with 18 bases lying between them. CDR1 is SQVTM and CDR2 is ANQGSEA in the germline V gene. This CDR3 spans 15 amino acids. As DNA, the CDR3 is TGCAGCGTTTCTACGGTAGGGACGGGGACAGATACGCAGTATTTT. Protein sequence: CSVSTVGTGTDTQYF.

The chain is built from TRBV11-2 and TRBJ2-1, with 8 bases fitting TRBD1. After removal of 4 bases from V and 9 bases from J, the junction contained 11 bases not matched to a gene. Germline CDR1 reads SGHAT; CDR2 reads FQNNGV. The CDR3 loop spans 15 amino acids. The CDR3 DNA reads as TGTGCCAGCAGCTCTAGCCTCCAGGGGGCGAGTGAGCAGTTCTTC. It encodes CASSSSLQGASEQFF.

The chain joins TRBV6-6 to TRBJ1-4; a possible D gene is TRBD1 (6 bases). V lost 9 bases, J lost 7 bases, and 18 bases lay in between. CDR3 length: 14 residues. Looked up from germline, CDR1 is MNHNY and CDR2 is SVGAGI (reference sequence). CDR3 DNA: TGTGCCAGTGCGGGAGGGGGGCGACGTGAAAAACTGTTTTTT. Translated: CASAGGGRREKLFF.

The chain links TRBV14 to TRBJ1-4; D is uncertain. CDR3 length: 15 residues. Germline lookup yields CDR1 SGHDN and CDR2 FVKESK. V was cut by 4 bases and J by 5 bases, with 14 bases left in between. The CDR3 nucleotides are TGTGCCAGCAGCCCTGGGAGGGCATCGAATGAAAAACTGTTTTTT. Protein sequence: CASSPGRASNEKLFF.

The CDR3 nucleotides read TGTGCCAGCAGCTTAGACGACAGGGCCTATGGCTACACCTTC. Its translation: CASSLDDRAYGYTF. The gene calls are TRBV7-2 and TRBJ1-2; 7 nucleotides line up with TRBD1. The CDR3 is 14 amino acids. V lost 1 base and J lost 4; bases outside the gene matches: 3. From germline, CDR1 is SGHTA and CDR2 FQGNSA.

This chain connects TRBV7-2 to TRBJ2-1; possible D gene TRBD2, 6 bases. Trimming took 8 bases from V and 4 from J, leaving 18 bases between them. The germline V gene has CDR1 SGHTA and CDR2 FQGNSA. The CDR3 consists of 15 residues. This chain's CDR3 is CASDRVAEPYNEQFF. Here the CDR3 DNA reads TGTGCCAGCGATAGGGTAGCGGAGCCATACAATGAGCAGTTCTTC. Together with reference TRBV7-2 and TRBJ2-1, the CDR3 gives the full variable domain: GAGVSQSPSNKVTEKGKDVELRCDPISGHTALYWYRQSLGQGLEFLIYFQGNSAPDKSGLPSDRFSAERTGGSVSTLTIQRTQQEDSAVYLCASDRVAEPYNEQFFGPGTRLTVL.

On this clone: Additional DNA sequences in this sample encode the identical CDR3. The rearrangement links TRBV29-1 to TRBJ1-1; possibly TRBD1 for D (5 bases). This CDR3 is 12 amino acids long. V lost 2 bases and J lost 2, with 6 bases in between. Germline V CDR1 and CDR2: SQVTM, ANQGSEA. In nucleotides, the CDR3 is TGCAGCGTTGAACAGGGCAACACTGAAGCTTTCTTT. It is translated as CSVEQGNTEAFF. Combining the CDR3 with reference TRBV29-1 and TRBJ1-1 gives the whole variable domain SAVISQKPSRDICQRGTSLTIQCQVDSQVTMMFWYRQQPGQSLTLIATANQGSEATYESGFVIDKFPISRPNLTFSTLTVSNMSPEDSSIYLCSVEQGNTEAFFGQGTRLTVV.

This chain links TRBV6-4 with TRBJ2-2; a weak D match, TRBD2 (5 bases). Germline V gene sequence: CDR1 MRHNA, CDR2 SNTAGT. The V end was cut by 4 bases, the J end by 6 bases, with 15 bases between. The CDR3 loop spans 15 amino acids. In DNA form, the CDR3 reads TGTGCCAGCAGTGCTGGACTCCTGGGGTCCGGGGAGCTGTTTTTT. It yields the protein CASSAGLLGSGELFF.

The chain uses TRBV5-1 and TRBJ1-3, with a possible D match to TRBD1 (5 bases). Germline values: CDR1 SGHRS, CDR2 YFSETQ. CDR3 length: 14 residues. Trimming took 3 bases from V and 4 from J, leaving 11 bases between them. In DNA form, the CDR3 reads TGCGCCAGCAGCTCGACAGAGTCCGGAAACACCATATATTTT. Encoded protein: CASSSTESGNTIYF.

The chain employs TRBV4-3 and TRBJ1-2; no reliable D call. The CDR3 is 12 residues long. Between the trimmed V and J ends, which lost 5 bases and 3 bases, there was a span of 7 bases. The V gene's germline CDR1 is LGHNA and CDR2 YSLEER. CDR3 in amino acids: CASSKNDYGYTF. CDR3 nucleotide sequence: TGCGCCAGCAGCAAAAACGACTATGGCTACACCTTC.

This chain links TRBV20-1 with TRBJ2-1; D unclear. CDR3 size: 11 residues. Germline V gene data show CDR1 as DFQATT and CDR2 as SNEGSKA (reference sequence). V lost 5 bases, J lost 9 bases, and 11 bases lay in between. The CDR3 DNA reads as TGCAGTGCTTCCTTCGTGGGTGAGCAGTTCTTC. It yields the protein CSASFVGEQFF.

The chain couples TRBV27 to TRBJ2-7; the match to TRBD2 covers 7 bases. After removal of 2 bases from V and 2 bases from J, the junction contained 9 bases not matched to a gene. This CDR3 has 16 amino acids. The germline V gene has CDR1 MNHEY and CDR2 SMNVEV (reference sequence). CDR3 nucleotides: TGTGCCAGCAGTTTAGGAGGGTGGGGGGGGACCTACGAGCAGTACTTC. Protein sequence: CASSLGGWGGTYEQYF.

This chain links TRBV27 with TRBJ2-7; the match to TRBD1 covers 10 bases. Germline CDR1 is MNHEY and CDR2 is SMNVEV (reference sequence). With 8 bases clipped from V and 10 bases from J, the junction kept 14 bases outside the gene matches. The CDR3 length is 14 residues. The CDR3 DNA is TGTGCCAGCTCGAGTCCGGGACAGGGGAACCGCCAGTACTTC. Its protein product is CASSSPGQGNRQYF.

The chain recombines TRBV10-3 with TRBJ2-7; the D call may be TRBD1 or TRBD2 (5 bases each). Germline V gene lookup returns CDR1 ENHRY and CDR2 SYGVKD. V dropped 6 bases and J dropped 6 bases, with 15 bases sitting between them. This CDR3 is built from 13 residues. The CDR3 is CAISSTGRGEQYF. The CDR3 DNA is TGTGCCATCAGCTCGACGGGAAGGGGCGAGCAGTACTTC.

The rearrangement joins TRBV6-5 to TRBJ1-1; D is unclear. Germline V lookup: CDR1 MNHEY, CDR2 SVGAGI. The length of the CDR3 is 15 residues. The V and J ends lost 2 bases and 5 bases respectively, with 15 bases between them. The CDR3 DNA is TGTGCCAGCAGTTACAGCGGCCCAAGGCAAACTGAAGCTTTCTTT. Translating it yields CASSYSGPRQTEAFF.